The 24 T cell receptor beta chains listed next were all sequenced from one sample in a study of T-cell memory formation after mild COVID-19. TCRdb redid the calling of the 5' RACE reads with MiXCR, one entry per CDR3 protein. The sample yields approximately 99,000 distinct CDR3 sequences, over 15% seen once. Sequenced: PBMCs or a T cell subset sorted from them (not recorded which). Receptor source: a man younger than 30 who had mild COVID-19 (a few samples of this study predate the infection). Cell type and time point are not known.

The chain combines TRBV5-1 with TRBJ1-2; 8 bases map to TRBD1. The CDR3 consists of 14 residues. The junction had 4 bases not matched to a gene; V was cut back by 3 bases and J by 3 bases. Germline CDR1 reads SGHRS; CDR2 reads YFSETQ. The CDR3 spells CASSSQGADYGYTF. Here the CDR3 DNA reads TGCGCCAGCAGCTCCCAGGGGGCAGACTATGGCTACACCTTC.

The chain uses TRBV20-1 and TRBJ1-6, with D perhaps TRBD1 (5 bases). The CDR3 spans 15 residues. V was cut by 0 bases and J by 8 bases, with 14 bases left in between. In germline, CDR1 is DFQATT, CDR2 SNEGSKA (reference sequence). The CDR3, as DNA: TGCAGTGCTAGAGATCCGAGGGGAGGAGATTCACCCCTCCACTTT. Protein sequence: CSARDPRGGDSPLHF.

This chain links TRBV19 with TRBJ1-2; a weak D match, TRBD1 (6 bases). The V gene lost 4 bases and the J gene lost 5 bases, with 14 bases spanning the gap. Germline lookup yields CDR1 LNHDA and CDR2 SQIVND (reference sequence). The CDR3 covers 14 residues. CDR3 amino acids: CASSKIQGTYGYTF. CDR3 DNA: TGTGCCAGTAGTAAGATACAGGGAACTTATGGCTACACCTTC.

The V call is TRBV7-9, the J call TRBJ2-7; the match to TRBD1 covers 8 bases. V gave up 5 bases and J gave up 2 bases; unmatched junction bases: 5. Germline loops: CDR1 SEHNR, CDR2 FQNEAQ (reference sequence). The length of the CDR3 is 14 residues. The CDR3 spells CASSPRTGTYEQYV. The CDR3 DNA follows: TGTGCCAGCAGCCCCCGGACAGGGACCTACGAGCAGTACGTC.

The genes are TRBV6-2 or TRBV6-3 and TRBJ2-2; D possibly corresponds to TRBD1 (5 bases). The CDR3 consists of 13 residues. With 6 bases removed from V and 6 bases from J, the gap between germline ends came to 11 bases. The germline V gene has CDR1 MNHEY and CDR2 SVGEGT. The CDR3 reads CASRLDSAGELFF. In DNA form, the CDR3 reads TGTGCCAGCAGGCTCGACAGTGCCGGGGAGCTGTTTTTT.

The table lists this clonotype with a few counts. J is TRBJ2-1 and V is TRBV6-6; the match to TRBD1 covers 8 bases. The CDR3 sequence is 15 residues long. CDR1 is MNHNY and CDR2 is SVGAGI in the germline V gene (reference sequence). Unmatched junction bases numbered 4, after V lost 6 bases and J lost 0 bases. The CDR3 sequence: CASSGQGSSYNEQFF. CDR3 DNA: TGTGCCAGCAGCGGACAGGGAAGCTCCTACAATGAGCAGTTCTTC.

This clonotype is medium-sized by share. The V gene is TRBV12-3 or TRBV12-4, the J gene TRBJ2-7; perhaps TRBD2 as D (7 bases). This CDR3 contains 14 residues. Trimming pared 5 bases from V and 6 bases from J, leaving 17 bases between. The CDR3 region is CASSPDGGRLEQYV. The DNA of the CDR3 is TGTGCCAGCAGTCCGGACGGGGGGCGCCTCGAGCAGTACGTC.

The V and J genes are TRBV28 and TRBJ2-4; D gene uncertain. The CDR3 is made up of 15 amino acids. Per germline, CDR1 MDHEN and CDR2 SYDVKM. Between the trimmed V and J ends, which lost 2 bases and 2 bases, there was a span of 10 bases. This CDR3 is CASSLRHMTKNIQYF. CDR3 coding DNA: TGTGCCAGCAGTTTAAGACATATGACCAAAAACATTCAGTACTTC.

The chain carries TRBV9 and TRBJ2-3; D uncertain. CDR3 length: 13 amino acids. The V gene's germline CDR1 is SGDLS and CDR2 YYNGEE. Trimming removed 1 base from V and 6 bases from J, with 9 bases in between. The CDR3 region is CASSVKVWDTQYF. DNA for the CDR3: TGTGCCAGCAGCGTAAAGGTCTGGGATACGCAGTATTTT.

J is TRBJ2-7 and V is TRBV20-1; tentatively, D is TRBD1 or TRBD2 (5 bases each). The CDR3 has 13 amino acids. Per germline, CDR1 DFQATT and CDR2 SNEGSKA (reference sequence). Trimming left V 2 bases short and J 3 bases short, with 11 bases between. The CDR3 nucleotides are TGCAGTGCTAGATCGGGACCAAGCTACGAGCAGTACTTC. This gives the protein CSARSGPSYEQYF.

The CDR3 nucleotides read TGTGCCAGCAGCCCGCGGGGGCCGGGAGAGACCCAGTACTTC. This sequence encodes CASSPRGPGETQYF. The chain links TRBV7-6 to TRBJ2-5; D possibly corresponds to TRBD2 (7 bases). This CDR3 spans 14 amino acids. Germline V CDR1 and CDR2: SGHVS, FNYEAQ. V was shortened by 5 bases and J by 4 bases, with 14 bases between the two germline ends.

The chain combines TRBV12-3 or TRBV12-4 with TRBJ2-3; D is undetermined. V was clipped by 3 bases and J by 7 bases, with 8 bases between them. This CDR3 is built from 12 residues. The CDR3 DNA is TGTGCCAGCAGTTTTGGTGGGAATACGCAGTATTTT. Its translation is CASSFGGNTQYF.

The V gene is TRBV12-3 or TRBV12-4, the J gene TRBJ1-2, with TRBD1 as a possible D gene (6 bases). V lost 6 bases and J lost 8, with 13 bases in between. The CDR3 consists of 12 residues. CDR3 residues: CASSLGARGYTF. The CDR3 nucleotides are TGTGCCAGCAGCCTGGGGGCCCGGGGCTACACCTTC.

The V gene is TRBV5-1, the J gene TRBJ2-3; D gene uncertain. Germline V gene data show CDR1 as SGHRS and CDR2 as YFSETQ. This CDR3 is 16 amino acids long. V was pared by 4 bases and J by 5 bases, with 20 bases between. CDR3 protein: CASSIDGPMAGDTQYF. The CDR3 nucleotides read TGCGCCAGCAGCATTGACGGCCCCATGGCCGGAGATACGCAGTATTTT.

The J gene is TRBJ2-1, the V gene TRBV6-2 or TRBV6-3, with TRBD1 matching over 7 bases. CDR1 and CDR2 from the germline V gene are MNHEY and SVGEGT. The CDR3 totals 12 residues. Trimming removed 4 bases from V and 7 bases from J; junction bases left unmatched: 1. CDR3 DNA sequence: TGTGCCAGCAGTTGGGGACAGAATGAGCAGTTCTTC. This codes for CASSWGQNEQFF.

V gene TRBV5-6 combines with J gene TRBJ2-1; a weak D match, TRBD1 (5 bases). Germline-derived CDR1 and CDR2 are SGHDT and YYEEEE. This CDR3 contains 15 residues. V lost 1 base, J lost 4 bases, and 12 bases lay in between. CDR3 loop: CASSLNQGRYNEQFF. The DNA of the CDR3 is TGTGCCAGCAGCTTGAACCAGGGAAGGTACAATGAGCAGTTCTTC.

This clonotype has just a few counts. The chain uses TRBV14 and TRBJ2-2; D is ambiguous. This CDR3 is 13 amino acids long. Germline CDR1 and CDR2: SGHDN and FVKESK. Trimming removed 6 bases from V and 1 base from J, with 6 bases in between. The CDR3 sequence is CASRVQNTGELFF. In DNA form, the CDR3 reads TGTGCCAGCAGGGTACAGAACACCGGGGAGCTGTTTTTT.

A few counts support this clonotype. V gene TRBV10-3 combines with J gene TRBJ2-2, with TRBD1 matching over 7 bases. This CDR3 is 16 amino acids long. The J segment lost 1 base and the V segment lost 4 bases, leaving 6 bases of the junction unmatched. Germline CDR1 and CDR2: ENHRY and SYGVKD. CDR3 DNA: TGTGCCATCAGTGGCGACAGGGTACAGAACACCGGGGAGCTGTTTTTT. Translating gives CAISGDRVQNTGELFF.

The CDR3 is CASSKTGTIVTDTQYF. The CDR3 nucleotides read TGTGCCAGCAGCAAAACCGGGACTATCGTCACAGATACGCAGTATTTT. The chain joins TRBV9 to TRBJ2-3, with TRBD2 matching over 7 bases. With V trimmed by 4 bases and J by 2 bases, 10 bases remained unmatched. Germline V gives CDR1 SGDLS, CDR2 YYNGEE. The CDR3 totals 16 residues.

The chain is built from TRBV19 and TRBJ1-2; D is unclear. The CDR3 is 13 amino acids. Germline assignment: CDR1 LNHDA and CDR2 SQIVND (reference sequence). Trimming took 3 bases from V and 4 from J, leaving 9 bases between them. The CDR3 loop is CASSIGSLYGYTF. Written as DNA, the CDR3 is TGTGCCAGTAGTATCGGGAGCCTCTATGGCTACACCTTC.

The chain has TRBV4-3 and TRBJ2-3, with 15 positions matching TRBD2. The CDR3 length is 19 residues. From germline, CDR1 is LGHNA and CDR2 YSLEER. The trim removed 0 bases at V and 2 bases at J, leaving 6 bases unmatched. CDR3 residues: CASSQERGTSGGFTDTQYF. The CDR3, as DNA: TGCGCCAGCAGCCAAGAAAGGGGGACTAGCGGGGGGTTCACAGATACGCAGTATTTT.

The rearrangement joins TRBV10-2 to TRBJ2-5; D is undetermined. Germline CDR1 WSHSY, CDR2 SAAADI. Trimming took 6 bases from V and 3 from J, leaving 11 bases between them. This CDR3 has 13 residues. The CDR3 region has the DNA TGCGCCAGCAGCTTAGGACCTAAAGAGACCCAGTACTTC. This sequence encodes CASSLGPKETQYF.

This clonotype was observed a handful of times. This chain links TRBV20-1 with TRBJ1-5; 9 bases map to TRBD1. J gave up 6 bases and V 3 bases, and 9 bases lay outside the gene matches. Germline lookup yields CDR1 DFQATT and CDR2 SNEGSKA (reference sequence). The CDR3 consists of 15 residues. In DNA, the CDR3 is TGCAGTGCTAGCGTAGGGACAGGGCTTACTCAGCCCCAGCATTTT. It is translated as CSASVGTGLTQPQHF.

The chain couples TRBV10-3 to TRBJ2-1; no clear D. The CDR3 consists of 14 residues. From germline, CDR1 is ENHRY and CDR2 SYGVKD. With 4 bases removed from V and 1 base from J, the gap between germline ends came to 8 bases. The CDR3: CAISGGPSYNEQFF. CDR3 in DNA: TGTGCCATCAGTGGGGGTCCTTCCTACAATGAGCAGTTCTTC.